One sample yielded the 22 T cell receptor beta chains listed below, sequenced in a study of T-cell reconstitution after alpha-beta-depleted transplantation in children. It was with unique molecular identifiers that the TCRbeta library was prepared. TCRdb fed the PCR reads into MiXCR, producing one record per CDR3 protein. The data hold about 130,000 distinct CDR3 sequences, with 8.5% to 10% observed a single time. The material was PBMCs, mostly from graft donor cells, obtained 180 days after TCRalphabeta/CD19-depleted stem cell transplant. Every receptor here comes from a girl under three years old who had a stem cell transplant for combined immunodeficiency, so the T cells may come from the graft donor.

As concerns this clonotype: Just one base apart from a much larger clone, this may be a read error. The DNA of the CDR3 is TGCAGTGCCAGCTGGGAGGAGACCCTGTACTTC. Translation: CSASWEETLYF. The V gene is TRBV20-1, the J gene TRBJ2-5; D possibly corresponds to TRBD2 (6 bases). The germline V gene encodes CDR1 DFQATT and CDR2 SNEGSKA (reference sequence). The CDR3 has 11 amino acids.

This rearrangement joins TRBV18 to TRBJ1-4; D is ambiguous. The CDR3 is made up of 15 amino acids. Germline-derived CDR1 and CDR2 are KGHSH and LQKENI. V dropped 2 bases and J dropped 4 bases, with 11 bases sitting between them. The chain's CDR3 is CASSPIPGLNEKLFF. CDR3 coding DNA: TGTGCCAGCTCACCAATCCCTGGCCTTAATGAAAAACTGTTTTTT.

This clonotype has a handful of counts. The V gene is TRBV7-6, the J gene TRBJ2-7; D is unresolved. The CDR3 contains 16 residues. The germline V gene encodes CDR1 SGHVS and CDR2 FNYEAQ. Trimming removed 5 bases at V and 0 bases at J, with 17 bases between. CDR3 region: CASSPSVRRVSYEQYF. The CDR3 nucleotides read TGTGCCAGCAGCCCCTCTGTAAGACGCGTCTCCTACGAGCAGTACTTC.

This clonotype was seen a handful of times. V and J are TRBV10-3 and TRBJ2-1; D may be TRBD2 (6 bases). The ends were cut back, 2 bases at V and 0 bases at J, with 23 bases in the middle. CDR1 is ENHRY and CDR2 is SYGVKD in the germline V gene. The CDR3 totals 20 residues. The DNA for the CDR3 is TGTGCCATCAGTGAGCCGCGCCCGCCTGGCGGGGTACTCTCCTACAATGAGCAGTTCTTC. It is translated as CAISEPRPPGGVLSYNEQFF.

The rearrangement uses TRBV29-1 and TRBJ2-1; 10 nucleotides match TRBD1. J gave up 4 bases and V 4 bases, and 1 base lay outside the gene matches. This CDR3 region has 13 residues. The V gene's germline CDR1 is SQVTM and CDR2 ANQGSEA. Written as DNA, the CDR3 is TGCAGCGTTGGGGACAGGGGATACAATGAGCAGTTCTTC. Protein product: CSVGDRGYNEQFF.

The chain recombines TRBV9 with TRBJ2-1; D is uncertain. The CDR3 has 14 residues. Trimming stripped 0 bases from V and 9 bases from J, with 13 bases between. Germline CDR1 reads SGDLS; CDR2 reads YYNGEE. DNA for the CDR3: TGTGCCAGCAGCGTAGACCCCCCCCCGGGTGAGCAGTTCTTC. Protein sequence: CASSVDPPPGEQFF.

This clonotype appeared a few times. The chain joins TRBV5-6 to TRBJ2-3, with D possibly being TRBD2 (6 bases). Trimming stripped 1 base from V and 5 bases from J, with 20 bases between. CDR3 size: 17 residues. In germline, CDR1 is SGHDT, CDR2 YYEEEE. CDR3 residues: CASSLSFRRRGGDTQYF. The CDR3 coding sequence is TGTGCCAGCAGCTTGTCATTCCGGAGGCGGGGTGGAGATACGCAGTATTTT.

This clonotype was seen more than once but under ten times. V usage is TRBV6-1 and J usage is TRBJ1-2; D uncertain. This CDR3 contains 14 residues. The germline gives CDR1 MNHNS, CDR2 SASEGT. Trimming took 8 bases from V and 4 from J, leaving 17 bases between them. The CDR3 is CASVPREIGYGYTF. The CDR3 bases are TGTGCCAGCGTCCCGCGGGAGATTGGCTATGGCTACACCTTC.

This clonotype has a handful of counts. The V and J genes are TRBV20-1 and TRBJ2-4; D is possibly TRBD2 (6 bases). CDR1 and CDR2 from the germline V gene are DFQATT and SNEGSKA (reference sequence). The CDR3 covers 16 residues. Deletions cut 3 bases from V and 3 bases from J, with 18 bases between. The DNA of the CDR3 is TGCAGTGCTAGGTGGACCGGGACCGGGGGCAAAAACATTCAGTACTTC. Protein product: CSARWTGTGGKNIQYF.

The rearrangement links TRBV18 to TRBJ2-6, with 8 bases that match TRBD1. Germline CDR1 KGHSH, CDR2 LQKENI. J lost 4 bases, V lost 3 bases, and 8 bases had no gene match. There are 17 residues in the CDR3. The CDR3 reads CASSPWTGNIGANVLTF. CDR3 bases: TGTGCCAGCTCACCTTGGACAGGGAATATCGGGGCCAACGTCCTGACTTTC.

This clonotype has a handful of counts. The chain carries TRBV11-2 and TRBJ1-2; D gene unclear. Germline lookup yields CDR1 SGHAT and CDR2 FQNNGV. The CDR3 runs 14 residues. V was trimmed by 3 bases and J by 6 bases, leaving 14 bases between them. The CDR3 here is CASSFLWGRDGYTF. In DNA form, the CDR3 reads TGTGCCAGCAGCTTCCTCTGGGGAAGGGATGGCTACACCTTC.

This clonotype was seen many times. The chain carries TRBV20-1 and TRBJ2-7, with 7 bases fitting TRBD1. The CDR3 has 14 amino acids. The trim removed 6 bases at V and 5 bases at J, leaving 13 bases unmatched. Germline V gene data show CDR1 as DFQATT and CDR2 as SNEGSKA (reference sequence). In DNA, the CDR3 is TGCAGTGCCTCAATTTACAGGGGCGAAAACGAGCAGTACTTC. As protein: CSASIYRGENEQYF.

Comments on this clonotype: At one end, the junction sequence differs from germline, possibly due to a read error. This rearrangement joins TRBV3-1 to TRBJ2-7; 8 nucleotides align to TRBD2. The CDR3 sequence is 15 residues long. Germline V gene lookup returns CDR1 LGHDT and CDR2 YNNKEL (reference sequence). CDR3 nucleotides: TGTGCCAGCTGCCAAGGGCCTAGCGGGTACTACGAGCAGTACTTC. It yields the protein CASCQGPSGYYEQYF.

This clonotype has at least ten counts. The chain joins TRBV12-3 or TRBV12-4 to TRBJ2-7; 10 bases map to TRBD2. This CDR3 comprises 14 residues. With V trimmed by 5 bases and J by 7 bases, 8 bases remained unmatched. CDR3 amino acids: CASSLSGRAEEQYF. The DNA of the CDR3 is TGTGCCAGCAGTCTCAGCGGGAGGGCCGAAGAGCAGTACTTC.

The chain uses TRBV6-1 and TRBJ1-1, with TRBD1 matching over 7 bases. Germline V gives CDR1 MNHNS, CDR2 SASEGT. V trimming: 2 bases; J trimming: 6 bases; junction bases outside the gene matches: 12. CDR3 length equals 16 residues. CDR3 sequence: CASSEIPRQGGAEAFF. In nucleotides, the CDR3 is TGTGCCAGCAGTGAAATTCCGAGACAGGGTGGCGCTGAAGCTTTCTTT.

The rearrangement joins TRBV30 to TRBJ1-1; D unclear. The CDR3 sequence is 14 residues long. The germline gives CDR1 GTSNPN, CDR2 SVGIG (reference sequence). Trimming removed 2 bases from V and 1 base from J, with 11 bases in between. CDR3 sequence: CAWSPRHANTEAFF. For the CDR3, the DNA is TGTGCCTGGAGTCCTAGACACGCGAACACTGAAGCTTTCTTT.

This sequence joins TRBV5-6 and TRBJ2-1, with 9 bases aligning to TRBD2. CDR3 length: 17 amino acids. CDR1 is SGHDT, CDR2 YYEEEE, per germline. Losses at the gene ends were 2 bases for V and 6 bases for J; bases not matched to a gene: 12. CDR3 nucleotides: TGTGCCAGCAGCTTCACGGACTGGCTAGCGGGAATCAATGAGCAGTTCTTC. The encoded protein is CASSFTDWLAGINEQFF.

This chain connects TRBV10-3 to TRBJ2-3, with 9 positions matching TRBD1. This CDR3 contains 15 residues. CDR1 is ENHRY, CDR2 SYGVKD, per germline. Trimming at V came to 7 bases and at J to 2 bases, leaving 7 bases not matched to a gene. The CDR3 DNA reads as TGTGCCATCAAGTCGGGACAGGGCCTCACAGATACGCAGTATTTT. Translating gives CAIKSGQGLTDTQYF.

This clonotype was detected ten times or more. Written as DNA, the CDR3 is TGCAGTGCGATCCGGGACAGGGTTCAGCCCCAGCATTTT. This sequence encodes CSAIRDRVQPQHF. This chain uses TRBV20-1 with TRBJ1-5; 9 nucleotides line up with TRBD1. This CDR3 contains 13 residues. Germline lookup yields CDR1 DFQATT and CDR2 SNEGSKA (reference sequence). The J segment lost 6 bases and the V segment lost 6 bases, leaving 6 bases of the junction unmatched.

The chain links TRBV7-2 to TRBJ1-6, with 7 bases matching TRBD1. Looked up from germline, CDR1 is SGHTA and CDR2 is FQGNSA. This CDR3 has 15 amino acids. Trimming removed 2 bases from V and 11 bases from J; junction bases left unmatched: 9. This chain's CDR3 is CASSLTGQGGAPLHF. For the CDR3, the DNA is TGTGCCAGCAGCTTAACGGGGCAGGGGGGGGCACCCCTCCACTTT.

CDR3 sequence (DNA): TGCAGCGTTGAGGACCCGGGACAGGGTTCGCGGCAGTACTTC. Protein: CSVEDPGQGSRQYF. The V call is TRBV29-1, the J call TRBJ2-7; 9 nucleotides agree with TRBD1. V dropped 3 bases and J dropped 9; count of bases not matched to a gene: 12. Germline V gene data show CDR1 as SQVTM and CDR2 as ANQGSEA. The CDR3 is 14 residues long.

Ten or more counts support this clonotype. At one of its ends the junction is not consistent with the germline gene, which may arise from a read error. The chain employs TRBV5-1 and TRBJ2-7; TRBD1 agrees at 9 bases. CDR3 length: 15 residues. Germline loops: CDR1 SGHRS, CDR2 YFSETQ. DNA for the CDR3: TGCGCCAGCAGTTTGGGGGTCGGGACAGGGTACGAGCAGTACTTC. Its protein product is CASSLGVGTGYEQYF.